The rows below give T cell receptor beta chains drawn from one sample of a study of post-analysis software for immune sequencing data. TCRdb ran MiXCR on the PCR reads and lists one entry per CDR3 protein. The data contain 750,000 to 950,000 distinct CDR3 sequences, roughly half of them singletons. Sequences were obtained from blood. The receptor source for this set is a girl aged 5-17 years with multiple sclerosis. CDR3s include the opening cysteine and the closing phenylalanine or tryptophan. D genes are given only for firm matches. A clone size is listed for some rows: how often the clone was seen (once, few, many), or a class if it is expanded.

V	size	J	length	D	DNA	CDR3
TRBV4-2	-	TRBJ1-4	18	-	TGTGCCAGCAGCCAAGGGGCGGCAGGGAAGGTGGCTAATGAAGAACTGTTTTTT	CASSQGAAGKVANEELFF
TRBV7-9	-	TRBJ1-2	14	-	TGTGCCAGCAGCTTAGCGGGTATTTACTATGGCTACACCTTC	CASSLAGIYYGYTF
TRBV20-1	-	TRBJ2-3	15	TRBD2	TGCAGTGCTGCCCGGACTAGCGGGAGTATAGATACGCAGTATTTT	CSAARTSGSIDTQYF
TRBV6-6	-	TRBJ1-4	14	-	TGTGCCAGCAGTTACTCCGACAGTAATGAAAAACTGTTTTTT	CASSYSDSNEKLFF
TRBV2	-	TRBJ1-2	14	-	TGTGCCAGCAAAACCGGGACGGTTAACTATGGCTACACCTTC	CASKTGTVNYGYTF
TRBV15	-	TRBJ2-5	17	TRBD1	TGTGCCACCAGCAGGGTAATGCGGACAGGGAAGGAAGAGACCCAGTACTTC	CATSRVMRTGKEETQYF
TRBV18	-	TRBJ2-1	16	TRBD2	TGTGCCAGCTCACCCCTGGCGAGCGGGGCCCCCAATGAGCAGTTCTTC	CASSPLASGAPNEQFF
TRBV30	-	TRBJ1-1	13	-	TGTGCCTGGAGTGTAGGGCCCGGCACTGAAGCTTTCTTT	CAWSVGPGTEAFF
TRBV27	-	TRBJ2-2	19	TRBD2	TGTGCCAGCAGTGGACCTAGCGGATTAGCTGGGGGAGTAACCGGGGAGCTGTTTTTT	CASSGPSGLAGGVTGELFF
TRBV7-9	-	TRBJ2-7	15	-	TGTGCCAGCAGCTTCAGCCTAGCGATTGCCTACGAGCAGTACTTC	CASSFSLAIAYEQYF
TRBV3-1	-	TRBJ2-1	14	-	TGTGCCAGCAGCCAAGTGGTTGGAGGTAGTGAGCAGTTCTTC	CASSQVVGGSEQFF
TRBV12-3/TRBV12-4	-	TRBJ2-7	14	TRBD2	TGTGCCGGCACCAAAGCGGGAGTCCCCTACGAGCAGTACTTC	CAGTKAGVPYEQYF
TRBV27	-	TRBJ2-1	12	-	TGTGCCAGCAGTGATGAAGTCAATGAGCAGTTCTTC	CASSDEVNEQFF
TRBV27	-	TRBJ2-3	13	-	TGTGCCAGCAGTTTTGCGCTGTTAGATACGCAGTATTTT	CASSFALLDTQYF
TRBV5-6	few	TRBJ2-7	12	-	TGTGCCAGCAGCTACTTCGCCGGTGGGCAGTACTTC	CASSYFAGGQYF
TRBV5-1	-	TRBJ2-7	13	-	TGCGCCAGCAGCACCGACAGGAACTACGAGCAGTACTTC	CASSTDRNYEQYF
TRBV7-2	-	TRBJ2-3	13	-	TGTGCCAGCAGCTCATCATACGCCGATACGCAGTATTTT	CASSSSYADTQYF
TRBV27	-	TRBJ2-5	13	-	TGTGCCAGCAGCCCCGCAGGGCCGGAGACCCAGTACTTC	CASSPAGPETQYF
TRBV6-6	-	TRBJ2-7	14	-	TGTGCCAGCAGTGATCGCCCCGGGCCCTACGAGCAGTACTTC	CASSDRPGPYEQYF
TRBV5-5	-	TRBJ2-3	16	TRBD1	TGTGCCAGCAGTTTGGGACAGGGGGGAGACACAGATACGCAGTATTTT	CASSLGQGGDTDTQYF
TRBV5-1	few	TRBJ1-2	13	TRBD1	TGCGCCAGCTCGACAGGGGGGACCTATGGCTACACCTTC	CASSTGGTYGYTF
TRBV20-1	-	TRBJ1-6	15	-	TGCAGTGCTAGACCGGCGGGCCTGCCGAATTCACCCCTCCACTTT	CSARPAGLPNSPLHF
TRBV12-3/TRBV12-4	-	TRBJ2-1	14	TRBD2	TGTGCCAGCAAGACCGGGACTAGCGGGAATGAGCAGTTCTTC	CASKTGTSGNEQFF
TRBV4-1	few	TRBJ1-2	13	-	TGCGCCAGCAGCCAAGACGGGGACTATGGCTACACCTTC	CASSQDGDYGYTF
TRBV28	few	TRBJ1-2	12	-	TGTGCCAGCAGGTCGAAGGGCTATGGCTACACCTTC	CASRSKGYGYTF
TRBV27	-	TRBJ2-6	20	-	TGTGCCAGCAGTTTACGGGCTTTGAGTCGGGCCCCAACTGGGGCCAACGTCCTGACTTTC	CASSLRALSRAPTGANVLTF
TRBV7-3	-	TRBJ2-1	16	TRBD2	TGTGCCAGCAGCTCACATGGGATAGCGGGAGGGTACGAGCAGTTCTTC	CASSSHGIAGGYEQFF
TRBV28	-	TRBJ2-1	17	TRBD1	TGTGCCAGCAGAACCCTATCCGGACAGGGGGCCTACAATGAGCAGTTCTTC	CASRTLSGQGAYNEQFF
TRBV12-3/TRBV12-4	-	TRBJ2-7	16	-	TGTGCCAGCAGCAGTTACCGACCGCTGGGTTCCTACGAGCAGTACTTC	CASSSYRPLGSYEQYF
TRBV10-3	few	TRBJ2-5	14	-	TGTGCCATCAGTGAGTCCGGACAGCAAGAGACCCAGTACTTC	CAISESGQQETQYF
TRBV5-1	few	TRBJ2-7	14	-	TGCGCCAGCAGCCCGTCGGGAGTTTCCTACGAGCAGTACTTC	CASSPSGVSYEQYF
TRBV18	-	TRBJ2-7	15	TRBD1	TGTGCCAGCTCACGGGACAGGGTAAGCACCTACGAGCAGTACTTC	CASSRDRVSTYEQYF
TRBV29-1	few	TRBJ2-5	14	-	TGCAGCGTGGTCCGACCCGAGGGCCTAAGGGAGCAGTACTTC	CSVVRPEGLREQYF
TRBV12-3/TRBV12-4	-	TRBJ2-1	12	TRBD2	TGTGCCGGGGGACTAGCGGGAGATGAGCAGTTCTTC	CAGGLAGDEQFF
TRBV20-1	-	TRBJ2-3	15	-	TGCAGTGCCACGCCCCCAGGGGGAGGGCCAGATACGCAGTATTTT	CSATPPGGGPDTQYF
TRBV30	-	TRBJ1-5	12	-	TGTGCCTGCAGGGACGTGGCTGAGACCCAGCATTTT	CACRDVAETQHF
TRBV5-1	-	TRBJ2-3	12	-	TGCGCCAGCAGCTGGAGGACAGATACGCAGTATTTT	CASSWRTDTQYF
TRBV12-3/TRBV12-4	few	TRBJ2-3	17	-	TGTGCCAGCAGTCGCCCGGGACTCCGAGACGGCACAGATACGCAGTATTTT	CASSRPGLRDGTDTQYF
TRBV20-1	-	TRBJ2-3	14	-	TGCAGTGCTAATATCCCTTCCCACACAGATACGCAGTATTTT	CSANIPSHTDTQYF
TRBV12-3/TRBV12-4	-	TRBJ2-5	12	-	TGTGCCAGCAGTTGGGATGGAGAGACCCAGTACTTC	CASSWDGETQYF
TRBV4-1	-	TRBJ2-1	20	TRBD2	TGCGCCAGCAGCCAACCCGGGACTAGCGGGAGGGCCAAATCCTACAATGAGCAGTTCTTC	CASSQPGTSGRAKSYNEQFF
TRBV5-1	-	TRBJ2-1	13	-	TGCGCCAGCAGCGCGACAGATTACAATGAGCAGTTCTTC	CASSATDYNEQFF
TRBV5-1	-	TRBJ2-1	16	TRBD1	TGCGCCAGCAGCTTGGATGAGGGGGCCGGCTACAATGAGCAGTTCTTC	CASSLDEGAGYNEQFF
TRBV7-2	-	TRBJ2-1	13	-	TGTGCCAGCAGCTTGAGGGAGCGGCATGAGCAGTTCTTC	CASSLRERHEQFF
TRBV29-1	-	TRBJ2-7	13	TRBD1	TGCAGCGTTTTTGGACAGGGACGGTACGAGCAGTACTTC	CSVFGQGRYEQYF
TRBV5-1	-	TRBJ2-3	17	TRBD2	TGCGCCAGCAGCCCCCGCGCGCGGGGGGGCTCAGGAGATACGCAGTATTTT	CASSPRARGGSGDTQYF
TRBV11-2	-	TRBJ1-4	17	-	TGTGCCAGCAGACGGCGGGGGGCCCAAACGCTCGGTGAAAAACTGTTTTTT	CASRRRGAQTLGEKLFF
TRBV14	-	TRBJ1-2	14	TRBD1	TGTGCCAGCAACCACGGACAGGTTTACTATGGCTACACCTTC	CASNHGQVYYGYTF
TRBV28	-	TRBJ1-5	16	-	TGTGCCAGCAGTTTAGTTTGGACACTCCACGATCAGCCCCAGCATTTT	CASSLVWTLHDQPQHF
TRBV5-5	-	TRBJ1-5	15	TRBD1	TGTGCCAGCAGCTTGGAGCCGGGACAGACTCAGCCCCAGCATTTT	CASSLEPGQTQPQHF
TRBV7-6	-	TRBJ2-1	16	-	TGTGCCAGCAGCTTAGAAACTTCAGGGACCTACAATGAGCAGTTCTTC	CASSLETSGTYNEQFF
TRBV12-5	-	TRBJ2-4	17	TRBD1	TGTGCTAGTGGTTTGGGAGGGACAGCCTTAGCCAAAAACATTCAGTACTTC	CASGLGGTALAKNIQYF
TRBV29-1	-	TRBJ1-2	13	TRBD1	TGCAGCGTTGGGGACAGCCTCTATTATGGCTACACCTTC	CSVGDSLYYGYTF
TRBV5-1	-	TRBJ2-7	15	-	TGCGCCAGCAGCTTTACGTCAGACGGGTCCTACGAGCAGTACTTC	CASSFTSDGSYEQYF
TRBV10-3	-	TRBJ2-3	15	TRBD2	TGTGCCATCAGAACGCTAGCGGACAGCACAGATACGCAGTATTTT	CAIRTLADSTDTQYF
TRBV5-1	-	TRBJ2-3	14	-	TGCGCCAGCAGCTTGGAGGTCAACGCAGATACGCAGTATTTT	CASSLEVNADTQYF
TRBV7-9	-	TRBJ1-1	15	TRBD1	TGTGCCAGCAGCTTAGAAGGGACAGTGAGTACTGAAGCTTTCTTT	CASSLEGTVSTEAFF
TRBV5-1	few	TRBJ2-4	18	-	TGCGCCAGCCAGCCGGGACCGGGGGTCAAAGGGGTCAAAAACATTCAGTACTTC	CASQPGPGVKGVKNIQYF
TRBV7-8	-	TRBJ2-5	15	TRBD2	TGTGCCAGCAGGCGCAGACCTAGCGGATGGGAGACCCAGTACTTC	CASRRRPSGWETQYF